This T cell receptor (beta chain) emerged from a study of PD-1 blockade in classical Hodgkin lymphoma. Notes on the study in general: Newly diagnosed patients had baseline TCR diversity that was reportedly lower than that of healthy donors. Although disease activity or prior therapy may be involved, causes of the repertoire differences remain undefined.

TCRdb's table, derived via immunoSEQ multiplex PCR, lists solely in-frame clones and lacks some. The top ten hold 0.45% to 0.6% of the sample, which has roughly 15,000 clones, roughly 90% seen once. A note on this clone: The antigen remains undetermined.

Time point denoted: newly diagnosed, previously untreated cHL patient sample. CD4+ T cells were purified from thawed PBMCs by magnetic negative selection. Comparator PBMCs were from newly diagnosed, untreated classical Hodgkin lymphoma. V dropped 3 bases and J dropped 0 bases, with 9 bases sitting between them. The CDR3 is made up of 15 amino acids. Germline CDR1 and CDR2: MNHNS and SASEGT. The clonotype originates from a human donor with classical Hodgkin lymphoma. Sequencing used CD4+ T cells from blood. The chain employs TRBV6-1 and TRBJ1-5; the D is unclear. The CDR3 region has the DNA TGTGCCAGCAGTGATCTCGGGTATAGCAATCAGCCCCAGCATTTT. The encoded protein is CASSDLGYSNQPQHF.